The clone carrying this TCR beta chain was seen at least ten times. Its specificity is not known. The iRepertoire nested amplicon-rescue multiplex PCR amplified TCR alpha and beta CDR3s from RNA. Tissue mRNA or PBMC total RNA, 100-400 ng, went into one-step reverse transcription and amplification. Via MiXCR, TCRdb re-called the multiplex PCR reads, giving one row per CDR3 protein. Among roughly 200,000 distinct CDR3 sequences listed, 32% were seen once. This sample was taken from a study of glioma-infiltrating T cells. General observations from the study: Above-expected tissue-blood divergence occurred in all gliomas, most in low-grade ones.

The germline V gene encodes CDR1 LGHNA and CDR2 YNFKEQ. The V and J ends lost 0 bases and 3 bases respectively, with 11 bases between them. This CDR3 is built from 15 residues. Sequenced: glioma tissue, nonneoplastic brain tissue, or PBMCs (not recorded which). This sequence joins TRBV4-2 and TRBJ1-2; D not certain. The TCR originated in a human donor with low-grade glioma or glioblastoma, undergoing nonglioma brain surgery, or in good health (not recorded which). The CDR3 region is CASSQDLGEDYGYTF. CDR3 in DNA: TGTGCCAGCAGCCAAGATTTAGGAGAAGACTATGGCTACACCTTC.